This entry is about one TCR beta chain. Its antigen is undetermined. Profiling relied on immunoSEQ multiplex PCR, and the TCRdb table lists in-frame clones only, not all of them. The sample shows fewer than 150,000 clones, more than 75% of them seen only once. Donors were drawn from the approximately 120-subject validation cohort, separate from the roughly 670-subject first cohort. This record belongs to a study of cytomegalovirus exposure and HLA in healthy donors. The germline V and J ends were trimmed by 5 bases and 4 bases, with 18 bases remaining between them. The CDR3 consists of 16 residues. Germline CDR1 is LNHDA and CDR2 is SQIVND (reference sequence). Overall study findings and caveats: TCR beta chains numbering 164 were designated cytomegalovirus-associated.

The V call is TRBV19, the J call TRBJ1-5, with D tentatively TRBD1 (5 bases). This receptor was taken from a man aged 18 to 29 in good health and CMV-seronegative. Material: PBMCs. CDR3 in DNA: TGTGCCAGTAGTGTCCTTGGGGGGGTGGGGAATCAGCCCCAGCATTTT. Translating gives CASSVLGGVGNQPQHF.